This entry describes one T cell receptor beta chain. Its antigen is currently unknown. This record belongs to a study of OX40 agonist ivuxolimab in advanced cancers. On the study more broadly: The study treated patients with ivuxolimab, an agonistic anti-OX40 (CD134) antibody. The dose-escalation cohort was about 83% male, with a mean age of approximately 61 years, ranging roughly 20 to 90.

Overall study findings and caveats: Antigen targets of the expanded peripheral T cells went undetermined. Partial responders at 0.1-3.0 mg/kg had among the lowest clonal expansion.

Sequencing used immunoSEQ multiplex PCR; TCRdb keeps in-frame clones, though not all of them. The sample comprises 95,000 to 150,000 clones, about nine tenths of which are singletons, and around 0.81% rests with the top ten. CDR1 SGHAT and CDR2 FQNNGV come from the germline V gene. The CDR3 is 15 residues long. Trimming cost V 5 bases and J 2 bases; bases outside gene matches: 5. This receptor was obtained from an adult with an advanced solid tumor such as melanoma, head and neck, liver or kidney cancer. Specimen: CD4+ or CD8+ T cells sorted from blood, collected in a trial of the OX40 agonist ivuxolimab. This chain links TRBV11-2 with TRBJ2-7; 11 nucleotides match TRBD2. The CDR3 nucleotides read TGTGCCAGCAGCCGGGGGACTAGCGGAACCTACGAGCAGTACTTC. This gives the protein CASSRGTSGTYEQYF.